The clone carrying this T cell receptor (beta chain) appeared a few times. Trimming cost V 7 bases and J 5 bases; bases outside gene matches: 11. The germline V gene encodes CDR1 SGHVS and CDR2 FNYEAQ. This CDR3 has 15 amino acids. This entry belongs to a study of blood T cell repertoires in COVID-19. The assay was immunoSEQ multiplex PCR, and TCRdb's table has in-frame clones only and misses some. The sample lists about 61,000 clones; about 86% were seen once. The material sequenced was peripheral blood. The origin of this receptor is a human donor in a cohort sampled during active COVID-19. V is TRBV7-6 and J is TRBJ2-5; 9 bases align to TRBD1. CDR3 bases: TGTGCCAGCACTCTCCGGGACAGGGTCCGTGAGACCCAGTACTTC. It translates to CASTLRDRVRETQYF.